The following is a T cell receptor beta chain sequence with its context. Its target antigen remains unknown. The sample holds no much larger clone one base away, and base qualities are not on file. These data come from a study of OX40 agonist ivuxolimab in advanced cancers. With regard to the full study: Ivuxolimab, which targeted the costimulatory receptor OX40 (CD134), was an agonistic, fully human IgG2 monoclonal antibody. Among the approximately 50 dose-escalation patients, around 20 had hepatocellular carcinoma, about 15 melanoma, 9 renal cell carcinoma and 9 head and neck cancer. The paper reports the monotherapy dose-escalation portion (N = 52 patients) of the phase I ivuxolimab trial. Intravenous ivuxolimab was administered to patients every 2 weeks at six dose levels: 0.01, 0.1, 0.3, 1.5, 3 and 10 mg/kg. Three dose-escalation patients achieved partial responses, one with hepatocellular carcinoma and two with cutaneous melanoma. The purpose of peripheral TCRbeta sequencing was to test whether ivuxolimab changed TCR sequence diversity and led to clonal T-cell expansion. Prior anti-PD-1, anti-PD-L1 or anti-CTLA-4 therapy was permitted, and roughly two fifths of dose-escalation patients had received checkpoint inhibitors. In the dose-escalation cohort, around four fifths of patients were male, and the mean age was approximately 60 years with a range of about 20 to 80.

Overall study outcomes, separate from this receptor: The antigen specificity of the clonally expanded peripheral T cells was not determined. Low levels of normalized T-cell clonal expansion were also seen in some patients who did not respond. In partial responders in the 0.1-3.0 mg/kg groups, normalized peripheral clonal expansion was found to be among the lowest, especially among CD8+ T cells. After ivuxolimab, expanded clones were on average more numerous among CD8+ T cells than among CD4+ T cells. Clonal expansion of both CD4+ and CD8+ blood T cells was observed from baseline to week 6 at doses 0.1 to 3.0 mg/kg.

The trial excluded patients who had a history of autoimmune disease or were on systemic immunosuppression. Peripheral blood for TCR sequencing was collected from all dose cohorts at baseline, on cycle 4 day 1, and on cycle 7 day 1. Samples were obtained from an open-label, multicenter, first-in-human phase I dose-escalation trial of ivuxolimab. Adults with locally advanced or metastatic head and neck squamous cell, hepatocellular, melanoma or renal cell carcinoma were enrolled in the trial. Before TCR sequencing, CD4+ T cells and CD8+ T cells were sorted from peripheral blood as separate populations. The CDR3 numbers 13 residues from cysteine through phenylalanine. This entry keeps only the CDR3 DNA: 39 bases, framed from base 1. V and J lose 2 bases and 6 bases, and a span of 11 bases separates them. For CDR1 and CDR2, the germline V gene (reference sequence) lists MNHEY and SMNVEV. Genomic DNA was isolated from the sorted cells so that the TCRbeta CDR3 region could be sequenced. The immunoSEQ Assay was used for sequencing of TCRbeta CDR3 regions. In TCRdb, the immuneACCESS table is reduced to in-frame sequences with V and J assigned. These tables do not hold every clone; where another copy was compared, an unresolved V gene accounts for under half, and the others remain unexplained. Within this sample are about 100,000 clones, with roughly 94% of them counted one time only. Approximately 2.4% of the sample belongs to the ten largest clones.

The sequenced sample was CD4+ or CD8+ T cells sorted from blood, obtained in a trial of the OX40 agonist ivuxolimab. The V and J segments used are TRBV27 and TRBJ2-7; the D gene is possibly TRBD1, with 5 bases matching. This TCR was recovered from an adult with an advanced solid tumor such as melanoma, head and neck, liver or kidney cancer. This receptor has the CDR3 CASSLGRASEQYF. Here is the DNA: TGTGCCAGCAGTTTAGGCAGGGCCAGCGAGCAGTACTTC.